This TCR beta chain was found in a study of response to subunit inactivated influenza vaccine. The sample holds a few counts of this clonotype. TCRdb redid the calling of the RT-PCR reads with MiXCR, one entry per CDR3 protein. The sample consists of approximately 500,000 distinct CDR3 sequences, approximately 20% of them appearing once. This CDR3 is 15 amino acids long. Germline lookup yields CDR1 LGHNA and CDR2 YSLEER. V was cut by 3 bases and J by 10 bases, with 19 bases left in between. This sample also appeared in a second study, on T cells expressing NK-cell markers. From that paper: The authors generated TCR beta cDNA through 5'RACE template switching with UMIs. Obtained from sorted CD3+CD56+NKG2C+, CD3+CD56+NKG2C- and CD3+CD56-NKG2C+ T cells were the TCR beta repertoires. Several experiments added an anti-gamma-delta TCR antibody to sort only alpha-beta TCR T cells. In more than 5 donors, dominant CD3+CD56+NKG2C+ clones formed about 1.0-7.5% of CD8+ cells.

The sequence came from a middle-aged man who received an inactivated influenza vaccine. The sample was CD4+ T cells sorted from PBMCs, taken about 11 days after vaccination. The chain is built from TRBV4-3 and TRBJ2-1, with D possibly being TRBD1 (6 bases). CDR3 coding DNA: TGCGCCAGCAGCCAGGGGGCCCTACGGGCTGGGGAGCAGTTCTTC. This encodes CASSQGALRAGEQFF.